The 23 T cell receptor beta chains presented below share a single source sample, sequenced in a study of blood T cell repertoires in COVID-19. The repertoire was sequenced with immunoSEQ multiplex PCR; TCRdb's copy has only in-frame clones and lacks some. The data show roughly 320,000 clones, roughly 85% seen once. Sample: peripheral blood. The receptors come from a human donor in a cohort sampled during active COVID-19.

The gene calls are TRBV15 and TRBJ2-1; D perhaps matches TRBD2 (6 bases). Germline assignment: CDR1 LNHNV and CDR2 YYDKDF (reference sequence). Trimming left V 8 bases short and J 0 bases short, with 11 bases between. This CDR3 has 14 amino acids. The CDR3, as DNA: TGTGCCACCCGGCGGGGTAGCTCCTACAATGAGCAGTTCTTC. Translating it yields CATRRGSSYNEQFF.

This clone has a handful of counts. This rearrangement joins TRBV29-1 to TRBJ1-1, with D perhaps TRBD1 (5 bases). Trimming stripped 7 bases from V and 11 bases from J, with 20 bases between. Germline V CDR1 and CDR2: SQVTM, ANQGSEA. This CDR3 has 12 residues. The CDR3 loop is CSAVDGGRLAFF. The CDR3 DNA reads as TGCAGCGCCGTGGACGGGGGTCGTCTTGCTTTCTTT.

V is TRBV19 and J is TRBJ2-1, with TRBD1 identical over 8 bases. CDR1 is LNHDA and CDR2 is SQIVND in the germline V gene (reference sequence). J gave up 8 bases and V 3 bases, and 9 bases lay outside the gene matches. This CDR3 contains 15 residues. Written as DNA, the CDR3 is TGTGCCAGTAGTATGACAGGGGCTACTTCGGATGAGCAGTTCTTC. Translated: CASSMTGATSDEQFF. Filled out from reference TRBV19 and TRBJ2-1, the complete variable domain reads DGGITQSPKYLFRKEGQNVTLSCEQNLNHDAMYWYRQDPGQGLRLIYYSQIVNDFQKGDIAEGYSVSREKKESFPLTVTSAQKNPTAFYLCASSMTGATSDEQFFGPGTRLTVL.

This chain links TRBV19 with TRBJ2-3; 9 bases are a match to TRBD1. The germline gives CDR1 LNHDA, CDR2 SQIVND (reference sequence). The J segment lost 6 bases and the V segment lost 5 bases, leaving 6 bases of the junction unmatched. The CDR3 spans 14 residues. CDR3 nucleotide sequence: TGTGCCAGTAGTCCACAGGGGGCGGCCGATACGCAGTATTTT. This sequence encodes CASSPQGAADTQYF.

This clone was counted only a few times. The chain combines TRBV30 with TRBJ1-3; D not resolved. The germline gives CDR1 GTSNPN, CDR2 SVGIG (reference sequence). The CDR3 has 14 residues. The V end was cut by 4 bases, the J end by 0 bases, with 10 bases between. CDR3: CAWTGVVSGNTIYF. The CDR3 DNA is TGTGCCTGGACAGGCGTCGTCTCTGGAAACACCATATATTTT.

This clone was counted between two and nine times. The chain uses TRBV2 and TRBJ2-1, with 7 positions matching TRBD1. Germline V gene data show CDR1 as SNHLY and CDR2 as FYNNEI. CDR3 length equals 16 residues. J was trimmed by 6 bases and V by 3 bases; bases with no gene match: 11. CDR3 nucleotide sequence: TGTGCCAGCAGTGACCTAAGGGGGCGCGGTAGCAATGAGCAGTTCTTC. Amino acids: CASSDLRGRGSNEQFF. Looking up the rest from reference TRBV2 and TRBJ2-1 gives the full variable domain: EPEVTQTPSHQVTQMGQEVILRCVPISNHLYFYWYRQILGQKVEFLVSFYNNEISEKSEIFDDQFSVERPDGSNFTLKIRSTKLEDSAMYFCASSDLRGRGSNEQFFGPGTRLTVL.

This sequence joins TRBV6-5 and TRBJ2-2; D remains ambiguous. Germline CDR1 is MNHEY and CDR2 is SVGAGI. This CDR3 is built from 13 residues. V was trimmed by 6 bases and J by 2 bases, leaving 7 bases between them. The CDR3 spells CASSHSNTGELFF. CDR3 nucleotide sequence: TGTGCCAGCAGCCACTCAAACACCGGGGAGCTGTTTTTT.

This clone came up once. The chain carries TRBV19 and TRBJ1-2, with D perhaps TRBD1 (6 bases). The germline V and J ends were trimmed by 6 bases and 2 bases, with 10 bases remaining between them. CDR3 length equals 13 residues. Germline loops: CDR1 LNHDA, CDR2 SQIVND (reference sequence). CDR3: CASSQGQNYGYTF. CDR3 coding DNA: TGTGCCAGTAGCCAAGGACAGAACTATGGCTACACCTTC.

The genes are TRBV12-3 or TRBV12-4 and TRBJ2-1; the D gene is possibly TRBD2 (6 bases). V lost 6 bases and J lost 7, with 10 bases in between. There are 12 residues in the CDR3. The CDR3 DNA sequence: TGTGCCAGCAGCAATGGGGGGAATGAGCAGTTCTTC. This codes for CASSNGGNEQFF.

The chain has TRBV2 and TRBJ1-2; D possibly corresponds to TRBD1 (6 bases). The CDR3 loop spans 14 amino acids. The germline CDR1 and CDR2 sequences are SNHLY and FYNNEI. V was shortened by 7 bases and J by 3 bases, with 15 bases between the two germline ends. CDR3 sequence: CASNLAGDHYGYTF. The CDR3 region has the DNA TGTGCCAGCAACCTGGCAGGGGATCACTATGGCTACACCTTC.

The chain employs TRBV10-1 and TRBJ2-3; 9 bases are a match to TRBD2. Germline values: CDR1 WNHNN, CDR2 SYGVQD (reference sequence). The CDR3 length is 16 residues. V shed 3 bases and J 2 bases; nucleotides not matched to a gene: 6. The CDR3 region is CASSDGAGGSTDTQYF. CDR3 nucleotide sequence: TGCGCCAGCAGTGATGGAGCGGGGGGCTCCACAGATACGCAGTATTTT.

The rearrangement joins TRBV6-1 to TRBJ1-1; TRBD1 aligns across 7 bases. Germline trimming cut 1 base from V and 4 bases from J; bases unmatched to any gene: 3. CDR1 MNHNS and CDR2 SASEGT come from the germline V gene. This CDR3 is 14 amino acids long. DNA of the CDR3: TGTGCCAGCAGTGAAGGCAGGGGGACCACTGAAGCTTTCTTT. Translated, it gives CASSEGRGTTEAFF.

The rearrangement uses TRBV5-5 and TRBJ2-3; TRBD2 agrees at 9 bases. The CDR3 totals 14 residues. From germline, CDR1 is SGHKS and CDR2 YYEKEE (reference sequence). V was clipped by 4 bases and J by 4 bases; unmatched bases: 4. The CDR3: CASSSRTSADTQYF. As DNA, the CDR3 is TGTGCCAGCAGCAGCCGGACTAGCGCAGATACGCAGTATTTT.

CDR3: CASSKTVNSGNTIYF. The CDR3 region has the DNA TGCGCCAGCAGCAAGACAGTAAACTCTGGAAACACCATATATTTT. The J gene is TRBJ1-3, the V gene TRBV5-1, with D possibly being TRBD1 (5 bases). There are 15 residues in the CDR3. The V and J ends lost 4 bases and 0 bases respectively, with 11 bases between them. Per germline, CDR1 SGHRS and CDR2 YFSETQ.

This chain links TRBV7-9 with TRBJ1-1, with 7 bases lining up with TRBD1. V lost 5 bases, J lost 5 bases, and 14 bases stayed unmatched. Germline lookup yields CDR1 SEHNR and CDR2 FQNEAQ (reference sequence). CDR3 length: 16 amino acids. CDR3 loop: CASSPPIPNRGTEAFF. The CDR3 coding sequence is TGTGCCAGCAGCCCCCCAATCCCTAACAGGGGAACTGAAGCTTTCTTT.

The rearrangement links TRBV7-9 to TRBJ1-6; D may be TRBD1 (6 bases). Germline CDR1 and CDR2: SEHNR and FQNEAQ (reference sequence). V was clipped by 5 bases and J by 3 bases, with 17 bases between them. The CDR3 runs to 17 residues. The CDR3 region has the DNA TGTGCCAGCAGCCCCAGAGGGGGGGGTTTCTATAATTCACCCCTCCACTTT. It specifies CASSPRGGGFYNSPLHF.

The chain links TRBV3-1 (or the pseudogene TRBV3-2) to TRBJ1-6; the match to TRBD1 covers 7 bases. Germline V gene lookup returns CDR1 LGHDT and CDR2 YNNKEL (reference sequence). CDR3 length: 15 amino acids. Unmatched junction bases numbered 5, after V lost 4 bases and J lost 5 bases. This chain's CDR3 is CASSRLDRDNSPLHF. CDR3 in DNA: TGTGCCAGCAGCCGGCTCGACAGGGATAATTCACCCCTCCACTTT.

This chain links TRBV12-3 or TRBV12-4 with TRBJ2-3; D might be TRBD1 (5 bases). The length of the CDR3 is 11 residues. V shed 6 bases and J shed 6 bases, with 7 bases lying between them. The CDR3 DNA follows: TGTGCCAGCAGAGGGGCGGATACGCAGTATTTT. Protein sequence: CASRGADTQYF.

The CDR3 nucleotides are TGTGCCAGCAGCCAAGATGCGCATGAGCAGTTCTTC. Translation: CASSQDAHEQFF. The chain links TRBV4-2 to TRBJ2-1; D not resolved. Per germline, CDR1 LGHNA and CDR2 YNFKEQ. Trimming removed 0 bases at V and 8 bases at J, with 5 bases between. The CDR3 length is 12 residues.

The CDR3 DNA is TGTGCCAGCAGTTACGGAGGGGACGACGAGCAGTACTTC. This sequence encodes CASSYGGDDEQYF. The chain links TRBV6-5 to TRBJ2-7; weak D call: TRBD2 (6 bases). The CDR3 is made up of 13 amino acids. CDR1 is MNHEY, CDR2 SVGAGI, per germline. Trimming shortened V by 2 bases and J by 5 bases, and 10 bases separated the two germline ends.

The rearrangement uses TRBV6-5 and TRBJ2-2, with 9 bases that match TRBD2. The CDR3 contains 15 residues. Trimming took 6 bases from V and 7 from J; bases not matched to a gene: 9. Germline values: CDR1 MNHEY, CDR2 SVGAGI. CDR3 region: CASRKPSGEGGELFF. The CDR3 region has the DNA TGTGCCAGCAGGAAACCTAGCGGGGAGGGCGGGGAGCTGTTTTTT.

The genes are TRBV7-9 and TRBJ2-2; perhaps TRBD1 as D (6 bases). Per germline, CDR1 SEHNR and CDR2 FQNEAQ (reference sequence). This CDR3 contains 15 residues. The ends were cut back, 5 bases at V and 4 bases at J, with 14 bases in the middle. This CDR3 is CASSLGGLGTGELFF. CDR3 bases: TGTGCCAGCAGCCTTGGGGGCTTGGGCACCGGGGAGCTGTTTTTT.

The chain carries TRBV3-1 (or the pseudogene TRBV3-2) and TRBJ2-3, with 7 bases identical to TRBD2. The CDR3 spans 15 residues. From germline, CDR1 is LGHDT and CDR2 YNNKEL (reference sequence). J was trimmed by 1 base and V by 0 bases; bases with no gene match: 1. CDR3 bases: TGTGCCAGCAGCCAAGAGCTAGCGGGCACAGATACGCAGTATTTT. Translating gives CASSQELAGTDTQYF.